The 9 T cell receptor beta chains in this list originate from one sample, sequenced in a study of blood T cells in healthy people across ages (dated by TCRdb to 2014 to 2015). Receptor libraries were prepared by 5' RACE. Sequenced on an Illumina HiSeq 2500. The second PCR ran for roughly 6 to 11 cycles and used a J-beta primer mix along with a sample-barcoded 5' primer. TCRdb took the public reads, trimmed them with fastp at Q25, ran MiXCR for clone calling and kept in-frame beta chains. When rows share a CDR3 protein, they turn into one entry using the most common DNA and genes. The sample records 1.5 million to 1.9 million distinct CDR3 sequences, less than 45% of which are singletons. Clones ranked in the top ten supply around 4% of the sample. Specimen: blood. These receptors were taken from a woman between 18 and 29 years old in good health.

This chain connects TRBV9 to TRBJ1-1; TRBD1 aligns across 8 bases. V lost 3 bases to trimming and J lost 4 bases; unmatched junction nucleotides: 8. CDR3 size: 15 residues. Germline-derived CDR1 and CDR2 are SGDLS and YYNGEE. In nucleotides, the CDR3 is TGTGCCAGCAGCGCAAAACAGGGGGGCGGCACTGAAGCTTTCTTT. Protein product: CASSAKQGGGTEAFF.

This sequence joins TRBV27 and TRBJ1-2, with 10 bases fitting TRBD1. Per the germline V gene, CDR1 is MNHEY and CDR2 is SMNVEV (reference sequence). The CDR3 consists of 13 residues. The J segment lost 3 bases and the V segment lost 7 bases, leaving 2 bases of the junction unmatched. The CDR3 coding sequence is TGTGCCAGCACAGGACAGGGGGACTATGGCTACACCTTC. This gives the protein CASTGQGDYGYTF.

The chain employs TRBV29-1 and TRBJ1-2; maybe TRBD1 (5 bases). CDR3 length: 11 amino acids. V dropped 4 bases and J dropped 6 bases, with 9 bases sitting between them. In germline, CDR1 is SQVTM, CDR2 ANQGSEA. The CDR3 DNA is TGCAGCGTTGCTGGGGCCCATGGCTACACCTTC. Translation: CSVAGAHGYTF.

The chain combines TRBV4-1 with TRBJ2-1; the D is unclear. In germline, CDR1 is MGHRA, CDR2 YSYEKL. The CDR3 length is 14 residues. The V end was cut by 1 base, the J end by 7 bases, with 11 bases between. The CDR3: CASSQGRNVNEQFF. CDR3 sequence (DNA): TGCGCCAGCAGCCAAGGCCGGAATGTGAATGAGCAGTTCTTC.

This clonotype came up a few times. V is TRBV27 and J is TRBJ2-2; unclear D gene. Trimming shortened V by 2 bases and J by 1 base, and 5 bases separated the two germline ends. Germline assignment: CDR1 MNHEY and CDR2 SMNVEV (reference sequence). This CDR3 contains 14 residues. The CDR3 spells CASSLQENTGELFF. The DNA for the CDR3 is TGTGCCAGCAGTTTACAGGAGAACACCGGGGAGCTGTTTTTT.

The chain joins TRBV20-1 to TRBJ2-3, with TRBD2 as a possible D gene (6 bases). V was cut by 0 bases and J by 3 bases, with 16 bases left in between. This CDR3 is built from 16 residues. Germline CDR1 is DFQATT and CDR2 is SNEGSKA (reference sequence). Written as DNA, the CDR3 is TGCAGTGCTAGAGATAAGCGGACTACCCGAACAGATACGCAGTATTTT. Its protein product is CSARDKRTTRTDTQYF.

This sequence joins TRBV12-3 or TRBV12-4 and TRBJ1-5; 7 bases fit TRBD1. V was clipped by 6 bases and J by 3 bases; unmatched bases: 8. The CDR3 runs to 15 residues. In DNA form, the CDR3 reads TGTGCCAGCAGCCCGACAGGGATCCACAATCAGCCCCAGCATTTT. The encoded protein is CASSPTGIHNQPQHF.

This clonotype has a handful of counts. The chain is built from TRBV4-3 and TRBJ1-5, with TRBD1 matching 9 bases. CDR1 is LGHNA, CDR2 YSLEER, per germline. V lost 2 bases to trimming and J lost 4 bases; unmatched junction nucleotides: 3. CDR3 length: 15 amino acids. DNA of the CDR3: TGCGCCAGCAGCCAATCGGACAGGGGAAATCAGCCCCAGCATTTT. Translated: CASSQSDRGNQPQHF.

The chain couples TRBV9 to TRBJ1-2; D remains ambiguous. V lost 2 bases and J 6 bases, leaving 11 bases between the germline ends. Germline V gives CDR1 SGDLS, CDR2 YYNGEE. The CDR3 is 13 amino acids. The chain's CDR3 is CASSVWQNDGYTF. The CDR3 DNA is TGTGCCAGCAGCGTCTGGCAAAACGATGGCTACACCTTC.